This T cell receptor (beta chain) derives from a study of beta chain features in type 1 diabetes (dated by TCRdb to 2016 to 2019). With regard to the full study: Mean age, gender distribution, total cell number and subset yield were not different between patients and healthy donors. A total of 100 million to 110 million sorted cells were examined across all samples, and a strong correlation was observed between cell number per subset and RNA yield. The study compared the TCRB repertoires of sorted circulating CD4+ T cell subsets in recently diagnosed type 1 diabetes patients with those in matched healthy donors. Regulatory and stem cell-like memory subsets were obtained from only 8 patients and roughly eight healthy donors, while naive and central memory subsets were obtained from all 30 or so donors.

As for this clone: The target of this receptor is not known. Per-nucleotide qualities are absent, and no much larger clonotype sits a single base away.

The entire isolated RNA was reverse transcribed using the High Capacity cDNA Reverse Transcription Kit, and thus expressed TCRB transcripts were sequenced. Naive, central memory and regulatory T cell samples underwent deep immunoSEQ sequencing, averaging around 3.9 million total reads per sample. After sorted cells were lysed in RLT buffer, RNA was extracted with DNase-treated RNeasy Micro or Mini kits, with the choice depending on cell number. Each cell subset was processed on its own to prevent cross-contamination, while patient and healthy donor samples were processed together. The immunoSEQ multiplex PCR was used to amplify TCRB sequences from cDNA, generating 87-bp fragments that spanned the CDR3 region. The amplicons were sequenced using the Illumina HiSeq platform. The authors processed their data as follows. Synthetic template baselines were used to correct PCR bias computationally, reads within Hamming distance 2 were collapsed, and singletons that could not be merged were discarded. Reads were aligned to IMGT to assign V, D and J genes, CDR3 length, and insertions or deletions at six rearrangement sites. Clonotype counts were normalized to sorted cell number within each subset before computing true diversity and Gini coefficients with the tcR R package. Repertoire sharing was quantified using the overlap coefficient calculated on TCRB nucleotide sequences. TCRdb's version of the immuneACCESS table is confined to in-frame rearrangements and falls short of the full clone set. An unresolved V gene accounts for under half of the shortfall where checked; the remainder is of unknown origin. For V, J and clone size, that table is used; D and trimming come from the DNA. The table for this sample lists under 50,000 clones; around 50% of them were counted only once. Clones ranked in the top ten supply roughly 2.1% of the sample.

The paper's findings and limits, for the study overall: PCR might favor shorter templates, but patient and control samples were amplified and corrected together, so any skew would affect both groups equally. Type 1 diabetes patients showed a moderate but significant shortening of TCRB CDR3 length in all four CD4+ subsets. Naive, central memory and regulatory TCRB repertoires appeared to be more alike among patients than among healthy donors. At VDJ recombination sites, patients with type 1 diabetes made fewer insertions and deleted more nucleotides, a pattern implying thymic rearrangement abnormalities. Only small numbers of individuals were included in the HLA sub-analyses, which left unresolved whether HLA type had any influence on TCRB rearrangement. Sequencing cDNA rather than genomic DNA could over-represent highly expressing activated cells, although activation and CD3 levels did not differ between groups.

From each donor, a single peripheral blood sample of 100 to 150 mL on average was drawn into heparinised tubes. Using a panel that included CD45RO, CCR7, CD25, CD127, CD95 and CD27, naive, central memory, regulatory and stem cell-like memory CD4+ T cells were sorted on a BD FACSAria II. Purity was above 98% for every sorted population. PBMCs were isolated immediately by Lymphoprep density gradient centrifugation and stained directly without culture. To minimize batch effects, samples were stained and sorted in pairs, one healthy donor with one patient per experiment. From a lookup of the germline V gene (reference sequence), CDR1 and CDR2 are WNHNN and SYGVQD. V is cut by 4 bases and J by 5 bases, and the space between the germline ends is 8 bases. CDR3 length: 13 amino acids, cysteine to phenylalanine. Solely the CDR3 DNA is kept, with 39 bases framed from the first base.

The clonotype originates from a woman under 30 in good health. The V and J segments used are TRBV10-1 and TRBJ1-4, with no confident D gene call. Sequences were obtained from Tregs from blood. According to the study, the label for this sample's cell subset or site signals: regulatory CD4+ T cells. The sequence in DNA is TGCGCCAGCAGTGTTCGACAAAATGAAAAACTGTTTTTT. Protein translation: CASSVRQNEKLFF.